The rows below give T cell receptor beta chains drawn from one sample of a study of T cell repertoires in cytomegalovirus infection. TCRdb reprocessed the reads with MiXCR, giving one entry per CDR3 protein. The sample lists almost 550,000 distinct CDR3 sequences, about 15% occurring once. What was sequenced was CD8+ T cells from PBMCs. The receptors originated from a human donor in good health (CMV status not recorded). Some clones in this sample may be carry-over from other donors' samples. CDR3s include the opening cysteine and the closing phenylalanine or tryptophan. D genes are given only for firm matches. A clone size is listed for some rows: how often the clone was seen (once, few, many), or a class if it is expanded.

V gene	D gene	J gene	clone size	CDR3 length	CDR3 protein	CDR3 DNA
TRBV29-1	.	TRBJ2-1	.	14	CSVGAGRTYNEQFF	TGCAGCGTTGGGGCAGGGCGCACCTACAATGAGCAGTTCTTC
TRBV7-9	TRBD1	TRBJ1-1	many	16	CASSFRDRGRGTEAFF	TGTGCCAGCAGCTTTCGGGACAGGGGGCGAGGCACTGAAGCTTTCTTT
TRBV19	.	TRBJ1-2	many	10	CANQPGGYTF	TGTGCCAATCAACCGGGGGGCTACACCTTC
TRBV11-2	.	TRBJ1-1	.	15	CASSLDADRDTGAFF	TGTGCCAGCAGCTTAGACGCCGACCGGGACACTGGAGCTTTCTTT
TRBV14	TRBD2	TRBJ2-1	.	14	CASSPSGKYNEQFF	TGTGCCAGCAGCCCCAGCGGGAAGTACAATGAGCAGTTCTTC
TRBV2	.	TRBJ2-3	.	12	CARDTVVDTQYF	TGTGCCAGGGACACAGTGGTAGATACGCAGTATTTT
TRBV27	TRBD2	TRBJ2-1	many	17	CASSRGLAGSSYNEQFF	TGTGCCAGCAGTCGCGGACTAGCGGGTAGCTCCTACAATGAGCAGTTCTTC
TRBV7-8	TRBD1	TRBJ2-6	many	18	CASSLELSQGAGANVLTF	TGTGCCAGCAGCTTAGAACTCTCTCAGGGGGCTGGGGCCAACGTCCTGACTTTC
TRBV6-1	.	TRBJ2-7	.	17	CASSDRPETGTPYEQYF	TGTGCCAGCAGTGACCGACCTGAAACAGGGACTCCCTACGAGCAGTACTTC
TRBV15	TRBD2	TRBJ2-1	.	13	CATTPGRANEQFF	TGTGCCACCACCCCCGGGAGGGCCAATGAGCAGTTCTTC
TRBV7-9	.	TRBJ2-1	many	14	CASSLSGRYNEQFF	TGTGCCAGCAGCCTTTCAGGACGCTACAATGAGCAGTTCTTC
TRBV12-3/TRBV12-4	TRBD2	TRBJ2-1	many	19	CASSHPGGSGGFSYNEQFF	TGTGCCAGCAGCCATCCTGGGGGTAGCGGGGGGTTCTCCTACAATGAGCAGTTCTTC
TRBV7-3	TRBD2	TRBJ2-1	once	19	CASSSLPKLAGDKYNEQFF	TGTGCCAGCAGCTCGTTGCCCAAACTAGCGGGAGATAAGTACAATGAGCAGTTCTTC
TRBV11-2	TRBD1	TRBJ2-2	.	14	CASSLNTGAGELFF	TGTGCCAGCAGCCTCAACACAGGGGCCGGGGAGCTGTTTTTT
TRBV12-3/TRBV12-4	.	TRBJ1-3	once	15	CASSTQAVFGNTIYF	TGTGCCAGCAGTACCCAAGCAGTATTTGGAAACACCATATATTTT
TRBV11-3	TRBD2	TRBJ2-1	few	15	CASSLKSSGRVEQFF	TGTGCCAGCAGCTTAAAATCTAGCGGGAGGGTTGAGCAGTTCTTC
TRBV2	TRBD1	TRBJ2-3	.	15	CASSEWDSYTDTQYF	TGTGCCAGCAGTGAATGGGACAGCTACACAGATACGCAGTATTTT
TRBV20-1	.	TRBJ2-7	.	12	CSFRRTRLEQYF	TGCAGTTTTAGGAGGACTCGACTCGAGCAGTACTTC
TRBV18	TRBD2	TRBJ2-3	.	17	CASSPLLAGGGTDTQYF	TGTGCCAGCTCACCACTACTAGCGGGGGGCGGCACAGATACGCAGTATTTT
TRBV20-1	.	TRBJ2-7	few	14	CSARPQGRTYEQYF	TGCAGTGCTAGACCTCAAGGGCGGACCTACGAGCAGTACTTC
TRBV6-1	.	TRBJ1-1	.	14	CASLRRGRNTEAFF	TGTGCCAGCCTCCGACGGGGGAGGAACACTGAAGCTTTCTTT
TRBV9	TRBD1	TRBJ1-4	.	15	CASSVRDREYEKLFF	TGTGCCAGCAGCGTCCGGGACAGGGAATATGAAAAACTGTTTTTT
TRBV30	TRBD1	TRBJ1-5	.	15	CAWKTGTGLNQPQHF	TGTGCCTGGAAGACCGGGACAGGGCTCAATCAGCCCCAGCATTTT
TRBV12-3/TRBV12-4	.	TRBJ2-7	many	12	CAVGDYSYEQYF	TGTGCCGTTGGAGACTATTCCTACGAGCAGTACTTC
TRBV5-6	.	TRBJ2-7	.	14	CASGEKQGSYEQYF	TGTGCCAGCGGGGAGAAACAGGGCTCCTACGAGCAGTACTTC
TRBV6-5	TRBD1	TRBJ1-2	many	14	CASSYPGQPESYTF	TGTGCCAGCAGTTACCCGGGACAGCCTGAGAGCTACACCTTC
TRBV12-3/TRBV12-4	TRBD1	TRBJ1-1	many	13	CASRVTGGTEAFF	TGTGCCAGCAGGGTAACAGGGGGCACTGAAGCTTTCTTT
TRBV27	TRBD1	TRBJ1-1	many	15	CASSPDRGPNTEAFF	TGTGCCAGCAGTCCCGACAGGGGGCCGAACACTGAAGCTTTCTTT
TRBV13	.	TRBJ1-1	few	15	CASSFPGSLNTEAFF	TGTGCCAGCAGCTTCCCCGGGAGCCTCAACACTGAAGCTTTCTTT
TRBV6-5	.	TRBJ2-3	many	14	CASSYSTSSREQYF	TGTGCCAGCAGTTACTCGACAAGTAGTAGGGAGCAGTATTTT
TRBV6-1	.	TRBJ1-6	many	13	CASSEAGNSPLHF	TGTGCCAGCAGTGAGGCAGGGAATTCACCCCTCCACTTT
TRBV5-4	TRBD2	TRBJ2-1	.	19	CASSSTTSGGPGGYNEQFF	TGTGCCAGCAGCTCCACGACTAGCGGGGGGCCAGGGGGGTACAATGAGCAGTTCTTC
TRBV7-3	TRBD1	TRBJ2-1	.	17	CASSYMAGQGALDEQFF	TGTGCCAGCAGCTACATGGCCGGACAGGGGGCTTTGGATGAGCAGTTCTTC
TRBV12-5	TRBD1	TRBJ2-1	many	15	CASGLVRDRGHEQFF	TGTGCTAGTGGTTTGGTAAGGGACAGGGGTCATGAGCAGTTCTTC
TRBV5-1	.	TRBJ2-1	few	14	CASTEGGGVNEQFF	TGCGCCAGCACCGAGGGGGGAGGTGTAAATGAGCAGTTCTTC
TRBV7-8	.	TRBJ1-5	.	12	CASSLKEQPQHF	TGTGCCAGCAGCTTAAAGGAACAGCCCCAGCATTTT